This TCR beta chain was captured by sequencing in a study of a mutant IDH1 vaccine in newly diagnosed glioma. At the level of the study: Those enrolled had earlier been treated with radiotherapy, temozolomide, or both, mostly both. Study conclusions and caveats: Evidence of vaccine-induced immune responses was documented in 80% to 95% of patients.

Documented time point: week 35, safety follow-up. The study gave 300 ug of mutant IDH1 20-mer peptide per vaccine dose, with topical imiquimod. In the case of this clone: Its specificity is not known.

Germline V gene lookup returns CDR1 LNHNV and CDR2 YYDKDF (reference sequence). The CDR3 is made up of 14 amino acids. Trimming at V came to 7 bases and at J to 6 bases, leaving 4 bases not matched to a gene. Sequencing used immunoSEQ multiplex PCR; TCRdb keeps in-frame clones, though not all of them. The table has about 46,000 clones, around 92% seen once. V and J are TRBV15 and TRBJ1-6, with 9 bases lining up with TRBD1. The sequences come from PBMCs, collected from a glioma patient whose treatment included an IDH1 peptide vaccine. This sequence originates from a man between 45 and 60 years old with glioma. The DNA for the CDR3 is TGTGCCACCAAGATGGGACAGGGTAATTCACCCCTCCACTTT. Translation: CATKMGQGNSPLHF.